The clone carrying this TCR beta chain was seen repeatedly, ten times or more. Its antigen remains unidentified. This sample is part of a study of T cells in Graves' hyperthyroidism and ophthalmopathy. Study overall: Blood was drawn when the patient was first diagnosed and still untreated. Findings and caveats of the study: Appearing also in blood were most of the thyroid clonotypes expanded above 0.001.

Amplified TCR beta CDR3 regions came from RNA transcripts. RT-PCR in the first round (using the HTBI primer set) targeted the TCR CDR3. TCRdb processed the multiplex PCR reads anew with MiXCR; each CDR3 protein has one entry. The data contain roughly 350,000 distinct CDR3 sequences, roughly an eighth of them singletons. The CDR3 contains 14 residues. Trimming left V 5 bases short and J 0 bases short, with 13 bases between. Germline V gene data show CDR1 as DFQATT and CDR2 as SNEGSKA (reference sequence). The diagnoses drew upon clinical symptoms, serum thyroxine and TRAb, thyroid ultrasound and orbital computed tomography.

This chain links TRBV20-1 with TRBJ1-2, with D possibly matching TRBD1 (6 bases). This sequence originates from a woman aged 40-49 years with Graves' ophthalmopathy. The sequencing sample was made of blood. The CDR3 region has the DNA TGCAGTGCTCCTCCCAGGGGAGCTAACTATGGCTACACCTTC. Its translation: CSAPPRGANYGYTF.